This T cell receptor beta chain was obtained from a study of blood T cell repertoires in COVID-19. Study at large: Some COVID-19 samples were acute and others convalescent; all came from the United States, Italy and Spain.

The CDR3 totals 14 residues. Trimming removed 4 bases from V and 8 bases from J; junction bases left unmatched: 9. CDR1 is WSHSY and CDR2 is SAAADI in the germline V gene. Authors' processing steps: Quantification of nucleated cells was approximated via reference gene primer amplification. The method was immunoSEQ multiplex PCR; TCRdb's version includes in-frame clones alone and lacks a portion of them. V and J calls and clone size are those listed in that table; D and trimming were worked out from the DNA. The sample holds 87,000 or so clones; roughly 84% are singletons and the top ten take about a fifth.

The rearrangement joins TRBV10-2 to TRBJ1-2, with 8 bases aligning to TRBD1. The sequenced material came from peripheral blood. The TCR sequence derives from a woman older than 75 in a cohort sampled during active or convalescent COVID-19. The CDR3 DNA is TGCGCCAGCAGTGCGACAGGGGTGGTGGGAGGCTACACCTTC. Residues: CASSATGVVGGYTF.